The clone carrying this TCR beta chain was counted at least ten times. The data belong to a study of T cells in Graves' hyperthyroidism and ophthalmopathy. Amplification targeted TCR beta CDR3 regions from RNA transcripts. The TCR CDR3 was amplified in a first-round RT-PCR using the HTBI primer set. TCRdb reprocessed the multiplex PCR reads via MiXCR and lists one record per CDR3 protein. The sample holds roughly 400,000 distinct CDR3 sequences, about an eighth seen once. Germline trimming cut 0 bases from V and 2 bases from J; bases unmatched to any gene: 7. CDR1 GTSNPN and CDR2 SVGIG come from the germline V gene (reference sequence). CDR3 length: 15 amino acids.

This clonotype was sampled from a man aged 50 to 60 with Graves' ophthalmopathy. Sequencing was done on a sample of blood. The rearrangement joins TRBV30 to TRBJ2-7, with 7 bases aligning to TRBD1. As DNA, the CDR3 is TGTGCCTGGAGTGTACTTGTAGGACAGGCCTACGAGCAGTACTTC. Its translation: CAWSVLVGQAYEQYF.